Below, 7 T cell receptor beta chains from the same sample are listed, as sequenced in a study of blood T cell repertoires in COVID-19. Assay used: immunoSEQ multiplex PCR; TCRdb lists only in-frame clones, some missing. The top ten clones hold around 4.5% of a sample with just over 300,000 clones, around 89% of them seen once. The source material was PBMCs or T cells enriched from blood (not recorded which). These receptors were taken from a woman aged 18-29 years with acute COVID-19.

This chain joins TRBV28 and TRBJ1-5, with 8 nucleotides matching TRBD1. Per germline, CDR1 MDHEN and CDR2 SYDVKM. V shed 9 bases and J 7 bases; nucleotides not matched to a gene: 5. The CDR3 has 12 residues. The CDR3 DNA is TGTGCCAGTGGGACAGGACGGCAGCCCCAGCATTTT. This gives the protein CASGTGRQPQHF.

The chain links TRBV7-9 to TRBJ1-1; D unclear. The germline V gene encodes CDR1 SEHNR and CDR2 FQNEAQ (reference sequence). CDR3 size: 13 residues. Between the trimmed V and J ends, which lost 6 bases and 1 base, there was a span of 9 bases. The CDR3 sequence: CASSHEANTEAFF. The CDR3 nucleotides read TGTGCCAGCAGTCATGAGGCGAACACTGAAGCTTTCTTT.

This clone was seen once. This rearrangement joins TRBV6-6 to TRBJ1-2; D is uncertain. The CDR3 is 12 residues long. Trimming took 5 bases from V and 13 from J, leaving 17 bases between them. Germline assignment: CDR1 MNHNY and CDR2 SVGAGI (reference sequence). CDR3 in DNA: TGTGCCAGCAGTCTTACGGCGGGAATGCGCACCTTC. This sequence encodes CASSLTAGMRTF.

This clone was recorded a few times. The rearrangement joins TRBV27 to TRBJ1-3; D call uncertain. V was pared by 5 bases and J by 4 bases, with 9 bases between. The CDR3 loop spans 13 amino acids. Germline CDR1 is MNHEY and CDR2 is SMNVEV (reference sequence). CDR3 nucleotide sequence: TGTGCCAGCAGTGGCCGCTTCGGAAACACCATATATTTT. Translating it yields CASSGRFGNTIYF.

The rearrangement joins TRBV18 to TRBJ2-7; 7 positions match TRBD1. CDR1 is KGHSH, CDR2 LQKENI, per germline. The V gene end was trimmed by 5 bases and the J gene end by 4 bases; junction bases not matched to a gene: 5. The length of the CDR3 is 13 residues. CDR3 region: CASSFDREYEQYF. The CDR3 DNA reads TGTGCCAGCTCATTCGACAGGGAGTACGAGCAGTACTTC.

Written as DNA, the CDR3 is TGTGCCAGCAGCTTGCGCAGGGGGCCCGGGGAGCTGTTTTTT. It yields the protein CASSLRRGPGELFF. The chain combines TRBV5-4 with TRBJ2-2; 8 positions agree with TRBD1. This CDR3 region has 14 residues. V gave up 1 base and J gave up 6 bases; unmatched junction bases: 2. The germline gives CDR1 SGHNT, CDR2 YYREEE (reference sequence).

The chain has TRBV25-1 and TRBJ1-1, with 7 nucleotides matching TRBD1. This CDR3 contains 14 residues. The germline V gene has CDR1 MGHDK and CDR2 SYGVNS. With V trimmed by 6 bases and J by 4 bases, 8 bases remained unmatched. The CDR3 bases are TGTGCCAGCAGGAATAGACAGGGATCCACTGAAGCTTTCTTT. This codes for CASRNRQGSTEAFF.